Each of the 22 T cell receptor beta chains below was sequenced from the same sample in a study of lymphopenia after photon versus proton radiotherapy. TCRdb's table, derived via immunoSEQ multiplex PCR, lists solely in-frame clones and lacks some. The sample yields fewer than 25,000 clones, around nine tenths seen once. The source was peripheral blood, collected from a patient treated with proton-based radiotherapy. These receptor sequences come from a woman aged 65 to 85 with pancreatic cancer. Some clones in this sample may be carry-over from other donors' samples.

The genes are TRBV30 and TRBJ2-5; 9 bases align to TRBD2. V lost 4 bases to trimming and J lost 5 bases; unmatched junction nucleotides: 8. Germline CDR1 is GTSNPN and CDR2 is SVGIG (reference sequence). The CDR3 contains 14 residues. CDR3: CAWKVAGEAETQYF. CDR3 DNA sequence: TGTGCCTGGAAGGTAGCGGGGGAGGCTGAGACCCAGTACTTC. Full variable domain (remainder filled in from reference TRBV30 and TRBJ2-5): SQTIHQWPATLVQPVGSPLSLECTVEGTSNPNLYWYRQAAGRGLQLLFYSVGIGQISSEVPQNLSASRPQDRQFILSSKKLLLSDSGFYLCAWKVAGEAETQYFGPGTRLLVL.

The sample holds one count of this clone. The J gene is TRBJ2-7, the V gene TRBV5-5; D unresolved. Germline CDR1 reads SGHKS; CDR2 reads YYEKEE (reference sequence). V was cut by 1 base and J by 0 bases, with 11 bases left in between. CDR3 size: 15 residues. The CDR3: CASSLKADTSYEQYF. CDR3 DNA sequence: TGTGCCAGCAGCTTGAAGGCCGACACCTCCTACGAGCAGTACTTC.

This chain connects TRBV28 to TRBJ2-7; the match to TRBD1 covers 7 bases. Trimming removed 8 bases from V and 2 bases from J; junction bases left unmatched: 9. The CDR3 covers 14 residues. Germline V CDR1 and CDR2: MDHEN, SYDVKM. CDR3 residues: CASYATGVAYEQYF. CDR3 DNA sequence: TGTGCCAGCTACGCCACAGGGGTGGCCTACGAGCAGTACTTC. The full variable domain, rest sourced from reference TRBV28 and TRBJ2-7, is DVKVTQSSRYLVKRTGEKVFLECVQDMDHENMFWYRQDPGLGLRLIYFSYDVKMKEKGDIPEGYSVSREKKERFSLILESASTNQTSMYLCASYATGVAYEQYFGPGTRLTVT.

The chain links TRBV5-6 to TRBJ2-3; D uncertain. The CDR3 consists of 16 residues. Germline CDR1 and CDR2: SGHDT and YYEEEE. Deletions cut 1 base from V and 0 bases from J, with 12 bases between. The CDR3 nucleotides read TGTGCCAGCAGCTTGTGGCAGCGACCTAGCACAGATACGCAGTATTTT. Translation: CASSLWQRPSTDTQYF.

CDR3 in DNA: TGTGCCAGCAGATTAGGACTCGTACACGAGCAGTACTTC. Its translation is CASRLGLVHEQYF. The chain links TRBV28 to TRBJ2-7; possible D gene TRBD2, 5 bases. Germline values: CDR1 MDHEN, CDR2 SYDVKM. This CDR3 is 13 amino acids long. V was clipped by 6 bases and J by 5 bases, with 14 bases between them.

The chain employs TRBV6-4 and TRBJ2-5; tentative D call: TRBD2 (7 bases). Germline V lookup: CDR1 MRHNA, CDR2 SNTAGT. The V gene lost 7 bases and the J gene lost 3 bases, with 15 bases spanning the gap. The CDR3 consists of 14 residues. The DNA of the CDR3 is TGTGCCAGCACCCCTAAGGGGGGGGAAGAGACCCAGTACTTC. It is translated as CASTPKGGEETQYF.

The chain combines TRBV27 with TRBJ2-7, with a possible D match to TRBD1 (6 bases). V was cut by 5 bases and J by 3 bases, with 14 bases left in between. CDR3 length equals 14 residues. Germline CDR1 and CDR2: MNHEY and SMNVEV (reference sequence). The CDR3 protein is CASSGTNGGYEQYF. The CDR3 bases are TGTGCCAGCAGTGGGACAAATGGCGGCTACGAGCAGTACTTC.

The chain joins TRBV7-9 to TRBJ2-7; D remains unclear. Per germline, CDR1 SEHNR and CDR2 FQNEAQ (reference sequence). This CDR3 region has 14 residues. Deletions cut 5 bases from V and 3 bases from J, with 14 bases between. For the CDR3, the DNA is TGTGCCAGCAGCCCCCACGGCCAGAACTACGAGCAGTACTTC. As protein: CASSPHGQNYEQYF.

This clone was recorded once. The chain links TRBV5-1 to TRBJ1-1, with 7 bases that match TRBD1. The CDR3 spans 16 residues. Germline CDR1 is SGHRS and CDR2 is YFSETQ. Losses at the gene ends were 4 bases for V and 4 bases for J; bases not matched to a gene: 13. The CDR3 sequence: CASSPGGTGAPTEAFF. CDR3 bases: TGCGCCAGCAGCCCGGGGGGTACAGGGGCCCCCACTGAAGCTTTCTTT.

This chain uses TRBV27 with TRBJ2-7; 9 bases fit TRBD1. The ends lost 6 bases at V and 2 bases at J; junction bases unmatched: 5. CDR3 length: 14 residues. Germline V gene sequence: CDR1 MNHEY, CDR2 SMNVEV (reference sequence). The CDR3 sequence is CASRVGQGTYEQYF. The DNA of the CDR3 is TGTGCCAGCAGGGTGGGACAGGGCACCTACGAGCAGTACTTC.

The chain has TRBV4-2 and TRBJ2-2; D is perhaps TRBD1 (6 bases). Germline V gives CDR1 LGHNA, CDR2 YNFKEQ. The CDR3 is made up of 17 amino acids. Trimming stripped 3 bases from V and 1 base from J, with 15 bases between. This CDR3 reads CASSQRGGRENTGELFF. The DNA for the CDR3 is TGTGCCAGCAGCCAGAGAGGGGGACGGGAGAACACCGGGGAGCTGTTTTTT.

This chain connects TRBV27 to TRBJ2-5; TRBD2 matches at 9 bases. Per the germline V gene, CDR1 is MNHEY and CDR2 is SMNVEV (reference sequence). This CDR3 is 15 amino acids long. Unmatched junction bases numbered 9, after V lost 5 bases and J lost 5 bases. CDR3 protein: CASSKLAGSRETQYF. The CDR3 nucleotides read TGTGCCAGCAGTAAACTAGCGGGCTCCCGGGAGACCCAGTACTTC.

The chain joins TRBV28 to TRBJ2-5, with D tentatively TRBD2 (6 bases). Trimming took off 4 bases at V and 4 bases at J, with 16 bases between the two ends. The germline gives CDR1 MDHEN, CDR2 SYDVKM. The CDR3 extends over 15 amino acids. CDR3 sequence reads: CASSSPRGPSETQYF. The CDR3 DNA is TGTGCCAGCAGTTCCCCGCGGGGACCGTCAGAGACCCAGTACTTC.

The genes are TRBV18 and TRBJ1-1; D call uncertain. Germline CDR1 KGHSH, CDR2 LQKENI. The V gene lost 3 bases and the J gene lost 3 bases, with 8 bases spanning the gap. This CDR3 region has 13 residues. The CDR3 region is CASSPTPDTEAFF. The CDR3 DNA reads TGTGCCAGCTCACCCACCCCCGACACTGAAGCTTTCTTT.

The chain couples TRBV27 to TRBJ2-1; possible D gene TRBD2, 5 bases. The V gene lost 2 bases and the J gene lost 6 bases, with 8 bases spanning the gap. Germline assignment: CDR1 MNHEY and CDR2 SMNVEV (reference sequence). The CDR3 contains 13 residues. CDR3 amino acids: CASSLQRFNEQFF. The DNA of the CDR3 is TGTGCCAGCAGTTTACAGCGGTTCAATGAGCAGTTCTTC.

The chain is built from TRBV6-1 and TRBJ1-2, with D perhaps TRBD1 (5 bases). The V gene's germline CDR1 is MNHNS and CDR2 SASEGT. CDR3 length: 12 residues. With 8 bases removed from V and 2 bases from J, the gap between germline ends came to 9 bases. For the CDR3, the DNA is TGTGCCAGCGGTCGACAGAACTATGGCTACACCTTC. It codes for CASGRQNYGYTF.

The CDR3 DNA follows: TGTGCCAGCGGCTACCTCGGGGAGACCCAGTACTTC. This translates into CASGYLGETQYF. The chain employs TRBV7-6 and TRBJ2-5; no reliable D call. This CDR3 contains 12 residues. The ends were cut back, 8 bases at V and 5 bases at J, with 12 bases in the middle. Germline loops: CDR1 SGHVS, CDR2 FNYEAQ.

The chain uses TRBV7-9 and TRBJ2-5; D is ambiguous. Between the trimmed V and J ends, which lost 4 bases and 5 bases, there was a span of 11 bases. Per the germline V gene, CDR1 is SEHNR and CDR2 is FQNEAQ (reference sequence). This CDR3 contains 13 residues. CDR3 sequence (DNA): TGTGCCAGCAGCTCGGACGGAGCCGAGACCCAGTACTTC. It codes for CASSSDGAETQYF. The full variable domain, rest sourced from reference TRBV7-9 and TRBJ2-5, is DTGVSQNPRHKITKRGQNVTFRCDPISEHNRLYWYRQTLGQGPEFLTYFQNEAQLEKSRLLSDRFSAERPKGSFSTLEIQRTEQGDSAMYLCASSSDGAETQYFGPGTRLLVL.

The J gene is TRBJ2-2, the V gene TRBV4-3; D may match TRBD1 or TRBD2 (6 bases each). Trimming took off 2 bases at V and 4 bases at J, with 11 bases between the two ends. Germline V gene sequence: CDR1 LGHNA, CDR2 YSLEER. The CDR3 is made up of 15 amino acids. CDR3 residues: CASSQTGGSTGELFF. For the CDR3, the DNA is TGCGCCAGCAGCCAAACCGGGGGCTCCACCGGGGAGCTGTTTTTT.

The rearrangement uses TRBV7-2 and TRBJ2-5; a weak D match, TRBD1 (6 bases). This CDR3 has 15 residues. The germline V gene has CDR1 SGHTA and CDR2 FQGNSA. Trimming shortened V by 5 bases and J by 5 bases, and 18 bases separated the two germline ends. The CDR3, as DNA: TGTGCCAGCAGCGTACAGGGCTCCATTGCGGAGACCCAGTACTTC. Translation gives CASSVQGSIAETQYF.

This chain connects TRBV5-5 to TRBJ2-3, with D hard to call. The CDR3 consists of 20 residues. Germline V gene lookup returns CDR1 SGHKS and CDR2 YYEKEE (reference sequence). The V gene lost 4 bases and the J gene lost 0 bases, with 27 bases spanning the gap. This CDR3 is CASSNDAVGNTHFSTDTQYF. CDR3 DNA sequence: TGTGCCAGCAGCAACGACGCGGTGGGTAACACCCACTTTAGCACAGATACGCAGTATTTT.

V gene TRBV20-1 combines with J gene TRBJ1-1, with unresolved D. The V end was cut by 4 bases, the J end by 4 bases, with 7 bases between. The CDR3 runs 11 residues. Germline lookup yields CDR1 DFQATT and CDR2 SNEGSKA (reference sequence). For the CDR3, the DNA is TGCAGTGCTATCCTCGGCACTGAAGCTTTCTTT. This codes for CSAILGTEAFF.